The rows below give T cell receptor beta chains drawn from one sample of a study of cytomegalovirus exposure and HLA in healthy donors. This table comes from immunoSEQ multiplex PCR, and its TCRdb copy is limited to in-frame clones, with some not included. In the table there are about 79,000 clones, roughly 93% of which are singletons. The sample consisted of PBMCs. The receptors here all came from a woman aged 30 to 39 in good health and CMV-seronegative. CDR3s include the opening cysteine and the closing phenylalanine or tryptophan. Fields, in order: V gene, J gene, D gene, clone size, CDR3 protein, CDR3 DNA. The D gene is left open where the match is weak. Clone size is not always given. Where it is, it says once, few, many or a class for expanded clones.

TRBV6-5	TRBJ2-3	TRBD2	.	CASRPSPSGGTQYF	TGTGCCAGCAGGCCTAGCCCTAGCGGGGGTACGCAGTATTTT
TRBV7-2	TRBJ1-1	.	.	CASSLALGHLEAFF	TGTGCCAGCAGCTTAGCGCTGGGACACCTTGAAGCTTTCTTT
TRBV7-6	TRBJ2-1	TRBD2	.	CASSLRGSTRNEQFF	TGTGCCAGCAGCTTGCGCGGGAGTACGAGAAATGAGCAGTTCTTC
TRBV6-1	TRBJ1-6	.	.	CASRMDKGLSPLHF	TGTGCCAGCAGGATGGATAAGGGGCTATCACCCCTCCACTTT
TRBV18	TRBJ1-6	TRBD1	.	CASSRTGGAADSPLHF	TGTGCCAGCTCAAGGACAGGGGGCGCCGCAGATTCACCCCTCCACTTT
TRBV7-7	TRBJ2-1	TRBD2	.	CASSFPSPAGAYNEQFF	TGTGCTAGCAGCTTCCCCAGTCCGGCGGGGGCCTACAATGAGCAGTTCTTC
TRBV4-2	TRBJ2-3	TRBD2	.	CASSQGTSGPPRDTQYF	TGTGCCAGCAGCCAAGGGACTAGCGGGCCCCCAAGAGATACGCAGTATTTT
TRBV28	TRBJ2-2	.	.	CASSLTRNTGELFF	TGTGCCAGCAGTTTGACAAGGAACACCGGGGAGCTGTTTTTT
TRBV7-3	TRBJ2-6	.	.	CASSSVGGRPSSGANVLTF	TGTGCCAGCAGCTCCGTAGGGGGTCGTCCTAGCTCTGGGGCCAACGTCCTGACTTTC
TRBV4-1	TRBJ2-2	.	.	CASSLDSYPTGELFF	TGCGCCAGCAGTCTTGACAGCTACCCCACCGGGGAGCTGTTTTTT
TRBV27	TRBJ1-1	.	.	CASSSAQGYTEAFF	TGTGCCAGCAGTTCCGCCCAGGGGTACACTGAAGCTTTCTTT
TRBV6-1	TRBJ1-2	.	.	CASDRGNSYGYTF	TGTGCCAGCGATCGAGGGAATAGCTATGGCTACACCTTC
TRBV18	TRBJ1-4	TRBD1	.	CASGGQRNEKLFF	TGTGCCAGCGGGGGACAGCGTAATGAAAAACTGTTTTTT
TRBV19	TRBJ2-7	TRBD1	.	CASSIQGAGSYEQYF	TGTGCCAGTAGTATTCAGGGGGCAGGCTCCTACGAGCAGTACTTC
TRBV18	TRBJ2-5	.	.	CASSPGLKETQYF	TGTGCCAGCTCACCGGGGCTGAAAGAGACCCAGTACTTC
TRBV7-8	TRBJ2-5	.	.	CASSLVPDGGETQYF	TGTGCCAGCAGCTTAGTCCCAGACGGGGGAGAGACCCAGTACTTC
TRBV5-1	TRBJ2-7	TRBD1	.	CASSSRTGTGVVEQYF	TGCGCCAGCAGCTCCAGAACCGGGACAGGAGTTGTTGAGCAGTACTTC
TRBV30	TRBJ1-2	.	.	CAWMRGGVNYGYTF	TGTGCCTGGATGCGGGGCGGGGTTAACTATGGCTACACCTTC
TRBV5-6	TRBJ2-1	TRBD2	.	CASSRTSGRAHYNEQFF	TGTGCCAGCAGCAGGACTAGCGGGAGGGCCCACTACAATGAGCAGTTCTTC
TRBV2	TRBJ2-6	.	.	CAGSLSGTGANVLTF	TGTGCCGGCAGCTTGTCGGGGACTGGGGCCAACGTCCTGACTTTC
TRBV18	TRBJ2-2	.	.	CASPRDIGGGELFF	TGTGCCAGCCCCCGGGACATTGGCGGCGGGGAGCTGTTTTTT
TRBV19	TRBJ1-3	.	.	CASSSRGSSGNTIYF	TGTGCCAGTAGTAGCCGGGGGTCCTCTGGAAACACCATATATTTT
TRBV11-2	TRBJ1-5	.	.	CASSLSQGSGQPQHF	TGTGCCAGCAGCTTAAGTCAGGGCTCGGGTCAGCCCCAGCATTTT
TRBV6-1	TRBJ1-1	.	.	CASIRTAEAFF	TGTGCCAGCATCCGGACAGCTGAAGCTTTCTTT
TRBV7-2	TRBJ1-3	.	.	CASSWSGSGNTIYF	TGTGCCAGCAGCTGGTCAGGGTCAGGAAACACCATATATTTT
TRBV6-5	TRBJ2-5	.	once	CASSYSTRETQYF	TGTGCCAGCAGTTACTCGACTAGAGAGACCCAGTACTTC
TRBV15	TRBJ2-1	.	.	CATSRRQDLIGNEQFF	TGTGCCACCAGCAGACGACAGGATTTGATTGGGAATGAGCAGTTCTTC
TRBV18	TRBJ2-5	TRBD1	.	CASSPSGQLRETQYF	TGTGCCAGCTCACCTTCGGGACAGTTACGAGAGACCCAGTACTTC
TRBV6-1	TRBJ1-1	.	few	CASSVSGGDTEAFF	TGTGCCAGCAGTGTATCGGGGGGCGACACTGAAGCTTTCTTT
TRBV6-5	TRBJ1-2	TRBD1	.	CASSPATGDYGYTF	TGTGCCAGCAGTCCCGCGACAGGGGACTATGGCTACACCTTC
TRBV7-8	TRBJ1-6	.	.	CASSLVRWLGARGSPLHF	TGTGCCAGCAGCTTAGTACGGTGGTTGGGGGCGCGTGGTTCACCCCTCCACTTT